This T cell receptor (beta chain) was identified during a study of blood T cells in healthy people across ages. The second PCR ran roughly 7 to 12 cycles with a sample-barcoded 5' primer and J-beta primers. TCRdb re-analysed the 5' RACE reads in MiXCR, keeping a single row per CDR3 protein. The sample holds hundreds of thousands of distinct CDR3 sequences, roughly 30% seen once. Ranging in age from roughly 6 to 100, the donors were healthy Caucasian individuals from Russia. Each donor gave 9 to 10 milliliters of peripheral blood. Trimming cost V 2 bases and J 4 bases; bases outside gene matches: 6. Germline CDR1 SGHTA, CDR2 FQGNSA. This CDR3 is 15 amino acids long. In its sample, this clonotype was seen many times. Its specificity is unknown. Study-wide results and limits: Per million T cells, TCR beta diversity dropped roughly linearly as age increased.

The source material was blood. The sequence was collected from a woman older than 75 in good health. This chain connects TRBV7-2 to TRBJ2-5; 8 bases align to TRBD2. For the CDR3, the DNA is TGTGCCAGCAGCTTAAACCGGGGGGGAACAGAGACCCAGTACTTC. Translating it yields CASSLNRGGTETQYF.